This T cell receptor (beta chain) was recovered during a study of CD8 T cells in Susac syndrome. Peripheral blood CD8+ and CD4+ T cells were profiled by TCR beta sequencing. Reverse transcription of roughly 0.5 to 1 ug RNA used random hexamers. MiXCR, run by TCRdb on the immunoSEQ multiplex PCR reads, gives a single entry per CDR3 protein. The table has approximately 190,000 distinct CDR3 sequences, more than 85% seen once; the top ten hold approximately 0.16%. This CDR3 is 14 amino acids long. Germline V CDR1 and CDR2: SGHDN, FVKESK. Trimming stripped 1 base from V and 6 bases from J, with 10 bases between.

The genes are TRBV14 and TRBJ2-1; D gene unclear. This sequence was found in a human donor with Susac syndrome. The sequenced sample consisted of CD8+ T cells from PBMCs. CDR3 DNA: TGTGCCAGCAGCCAAGTTCACGTGGGCAATGAGCAGTTCTTC. Translating gives CASSQVHVGNEQFF.